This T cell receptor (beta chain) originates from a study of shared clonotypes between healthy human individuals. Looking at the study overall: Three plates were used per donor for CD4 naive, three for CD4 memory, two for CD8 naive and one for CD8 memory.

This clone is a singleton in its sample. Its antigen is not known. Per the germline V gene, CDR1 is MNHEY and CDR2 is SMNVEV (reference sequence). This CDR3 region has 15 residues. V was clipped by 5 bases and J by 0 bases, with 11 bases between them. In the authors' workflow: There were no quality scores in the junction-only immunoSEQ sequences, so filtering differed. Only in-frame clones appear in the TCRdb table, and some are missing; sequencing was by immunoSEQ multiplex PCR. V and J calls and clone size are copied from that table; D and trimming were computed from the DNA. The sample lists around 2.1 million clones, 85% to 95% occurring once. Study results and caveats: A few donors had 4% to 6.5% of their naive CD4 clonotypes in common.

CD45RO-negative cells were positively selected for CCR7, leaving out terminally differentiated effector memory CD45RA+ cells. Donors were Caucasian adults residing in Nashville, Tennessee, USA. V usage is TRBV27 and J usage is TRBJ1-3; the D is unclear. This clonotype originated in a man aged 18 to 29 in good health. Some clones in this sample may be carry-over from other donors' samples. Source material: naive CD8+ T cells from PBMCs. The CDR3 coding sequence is TGTGCCAGCAGTCTCAGGAGTCCCTCTGGAAACACCATATATTTT. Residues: CASSLRSPSGNTIYF.